This T cell receptor beta chain comes out of a study of CD8 T cell repertoires and HIV-1 epitope variants. Germline V gene lookup returns CDR1 MNHEY and CDR2 SMNVEV (reference sequence). The V end was cut by 5 bases, the J end by 0 bases, with 16 bases between. CDR3 size: 16 residues. Method: immunoSEQ multiplex PCR; TCRdb's copy keeps in-frame clones and lacks some. The sample holds 5,000 to 6,500 clones, around 72% seen once. With respect to this clone: The antigen is undetermined.

Specimen: cultured CD8+ T cells derived from PBMCs. The TCR originated in a male donor with HIV. The chain employs TRBV27 and TRBJ1-1; D unclear. The CDR3 nucleotides are TGTGCCAGCAGTCTCTACGGGGAGGATCTGAACACTGAAGCTTTCTTT. Encoded protein: CASSLYGEDLNTEAFF.